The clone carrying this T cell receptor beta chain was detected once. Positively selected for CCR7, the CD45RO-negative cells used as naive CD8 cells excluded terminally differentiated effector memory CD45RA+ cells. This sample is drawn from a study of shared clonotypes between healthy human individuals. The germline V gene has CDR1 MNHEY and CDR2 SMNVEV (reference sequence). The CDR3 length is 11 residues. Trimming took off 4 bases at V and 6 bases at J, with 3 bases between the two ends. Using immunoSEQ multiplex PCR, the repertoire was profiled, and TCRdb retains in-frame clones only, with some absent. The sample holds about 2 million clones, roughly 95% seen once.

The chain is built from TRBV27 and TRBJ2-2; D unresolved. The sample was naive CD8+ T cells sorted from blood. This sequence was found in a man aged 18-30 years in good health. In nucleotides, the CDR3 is TGTGCCAGCAGTTGGGCCGGGGAGCTGTTTTTT. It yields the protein CASSWAGELFF.